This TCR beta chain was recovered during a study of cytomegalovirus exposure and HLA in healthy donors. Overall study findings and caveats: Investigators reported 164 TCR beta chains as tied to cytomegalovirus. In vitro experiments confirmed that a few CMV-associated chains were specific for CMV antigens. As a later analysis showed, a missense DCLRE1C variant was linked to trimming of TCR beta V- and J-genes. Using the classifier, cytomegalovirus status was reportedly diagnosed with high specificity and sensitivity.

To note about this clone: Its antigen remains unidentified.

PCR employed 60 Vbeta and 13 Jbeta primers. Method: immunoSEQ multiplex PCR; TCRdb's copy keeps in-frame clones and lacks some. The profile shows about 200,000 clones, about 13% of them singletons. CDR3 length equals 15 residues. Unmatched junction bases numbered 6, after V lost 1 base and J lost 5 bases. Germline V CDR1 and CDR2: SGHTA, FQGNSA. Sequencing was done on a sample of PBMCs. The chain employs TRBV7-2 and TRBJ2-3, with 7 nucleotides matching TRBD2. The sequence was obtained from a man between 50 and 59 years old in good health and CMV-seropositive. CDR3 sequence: CASSLVSGREDTQYF. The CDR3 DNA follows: TGTGCCAGCAGCTTAGTTTCGGGGAGGGAAGATACGCAGTATTTT.